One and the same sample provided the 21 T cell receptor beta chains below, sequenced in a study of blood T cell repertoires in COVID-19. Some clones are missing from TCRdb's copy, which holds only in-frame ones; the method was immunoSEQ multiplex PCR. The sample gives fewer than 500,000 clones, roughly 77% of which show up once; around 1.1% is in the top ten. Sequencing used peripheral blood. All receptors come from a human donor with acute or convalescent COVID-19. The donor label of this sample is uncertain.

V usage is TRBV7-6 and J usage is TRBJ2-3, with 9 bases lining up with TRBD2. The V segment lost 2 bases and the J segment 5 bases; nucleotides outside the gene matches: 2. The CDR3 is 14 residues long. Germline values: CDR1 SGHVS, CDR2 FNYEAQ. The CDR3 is CASSLTLAGDTQYF. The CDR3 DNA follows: TGTGCCAGCAGCTTAACACTAGCGGGAGATACGCAGTATTTT. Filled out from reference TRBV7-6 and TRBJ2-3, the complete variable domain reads GAGVSQSPRYKVTKRGQDVALRCDPISGHVSLYWYRQALGQGPEFLTYFNYEAQQDKSGLPNDRFSAERPEGSISTLTIQRTEQRDSAMYRCASSLTLAGDTQYFGPGTRLTVL.

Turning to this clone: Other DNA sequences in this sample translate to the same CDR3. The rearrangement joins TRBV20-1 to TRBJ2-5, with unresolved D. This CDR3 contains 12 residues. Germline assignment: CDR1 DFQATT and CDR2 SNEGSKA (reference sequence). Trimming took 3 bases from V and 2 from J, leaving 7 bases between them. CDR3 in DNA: TGCAGTGCTAGTCGCCAGCAAGAGACCCAGTACTTC. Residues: CSASRQQETQYF.

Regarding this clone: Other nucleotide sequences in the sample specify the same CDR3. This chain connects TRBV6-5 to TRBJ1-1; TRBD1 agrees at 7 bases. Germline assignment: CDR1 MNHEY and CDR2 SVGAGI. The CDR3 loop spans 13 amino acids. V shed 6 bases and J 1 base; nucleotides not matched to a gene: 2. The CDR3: CASRGGRNTEAFF. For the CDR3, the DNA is TGTGCCAGCAGAGGGGGCAGGAACACTGAAGCTTTCTTT.

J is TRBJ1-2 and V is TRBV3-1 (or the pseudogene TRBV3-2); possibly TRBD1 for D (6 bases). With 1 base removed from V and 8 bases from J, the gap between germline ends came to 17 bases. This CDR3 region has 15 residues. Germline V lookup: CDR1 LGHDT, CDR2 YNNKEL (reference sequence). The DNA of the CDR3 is TGTGCCAGCAGCCAAGTCGCGGGGGCGGTGTTGGGCTACACCTTC. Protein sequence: CASSQVAGAVLGYTF.

CDR3 in DNA: TGTGCCAGCAGTAGGGGGGGGCCTTCGGGCACTGAAGCTTTCTTT. Translating gives CASSRGGPSGTEAFF. This sequence joins TRBV2 and TRBJ1-1; D is perhaps TRBD1 (6 bases). The V end was cut by 5 bases, the J end by 4 bases, with 17 bases between. The CDR3 covers 15 residues. CDR1 is SNHLY and CDR2 is FYNNEI in the germline V gene.

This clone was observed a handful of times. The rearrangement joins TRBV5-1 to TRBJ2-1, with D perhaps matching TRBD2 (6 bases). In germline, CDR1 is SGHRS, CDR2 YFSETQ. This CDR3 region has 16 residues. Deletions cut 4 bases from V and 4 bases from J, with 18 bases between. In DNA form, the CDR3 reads TGCGCCAGCAGCGCCCTGGCGGGAAAGTCATACAATGAGCAGTTCTTC. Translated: CASSALAGKSYNEQFF.

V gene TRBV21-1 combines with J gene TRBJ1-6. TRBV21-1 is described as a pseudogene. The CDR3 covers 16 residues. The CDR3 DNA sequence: TGTGCCAGCAGCAAAGAGCGGGAAAAGATCGATTCACCCCTCCACTTT. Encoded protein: CASSKEREKIDSPLHF.

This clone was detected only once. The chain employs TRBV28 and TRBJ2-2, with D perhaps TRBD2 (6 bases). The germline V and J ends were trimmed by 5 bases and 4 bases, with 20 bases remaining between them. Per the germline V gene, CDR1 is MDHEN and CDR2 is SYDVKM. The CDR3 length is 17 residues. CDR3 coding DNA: TGTGCCAGCAGTGACGGGACTCTCGCGGGTGTCACCGGGGAGCTGTTTTTT. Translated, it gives CASSDGTLAGVTGELFF.

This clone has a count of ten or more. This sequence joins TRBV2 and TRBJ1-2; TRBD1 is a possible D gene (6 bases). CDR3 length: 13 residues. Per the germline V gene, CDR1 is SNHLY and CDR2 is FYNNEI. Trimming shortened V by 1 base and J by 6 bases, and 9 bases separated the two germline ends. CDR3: CASSEGQDDGYTF. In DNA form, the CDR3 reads TGTGCCAGCAGTGAAGGACAGGATGATGGCTACACCTTC.

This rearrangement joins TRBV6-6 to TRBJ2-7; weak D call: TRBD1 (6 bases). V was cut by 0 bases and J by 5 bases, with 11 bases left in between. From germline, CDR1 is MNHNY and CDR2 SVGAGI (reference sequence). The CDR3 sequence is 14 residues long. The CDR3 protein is CASSYSTGTHEQYF. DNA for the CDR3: TGTGCCAGCAGTTACTCCACAGGGACCCACGAGCAGTACTTC.

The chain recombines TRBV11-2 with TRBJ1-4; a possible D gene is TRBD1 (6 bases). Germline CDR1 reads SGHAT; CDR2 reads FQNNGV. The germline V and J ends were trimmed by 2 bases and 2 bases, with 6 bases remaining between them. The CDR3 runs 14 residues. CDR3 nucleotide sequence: TGTGCCAGCAGCTTAACAGGGACTAATGAAAAACTGTTTTTT. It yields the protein CASSLTGTNEKLFF.

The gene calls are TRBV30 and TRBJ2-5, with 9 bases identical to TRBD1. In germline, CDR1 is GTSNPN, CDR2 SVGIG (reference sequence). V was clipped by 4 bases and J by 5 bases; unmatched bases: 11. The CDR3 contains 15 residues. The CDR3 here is CAWNKAGTGRETQYF. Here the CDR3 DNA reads TGTGCCTGGAATAAAGCCGGGACAGGGCGGGAGACCCAGTACTTC.

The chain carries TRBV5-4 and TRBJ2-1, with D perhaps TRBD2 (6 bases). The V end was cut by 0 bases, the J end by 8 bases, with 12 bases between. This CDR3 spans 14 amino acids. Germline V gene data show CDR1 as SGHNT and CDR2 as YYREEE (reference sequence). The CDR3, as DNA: TGTGCCAGCAGCTTGGAGGGAGGAGGAGATGAGCAGTTCTTC. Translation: CASSLEGGGDEQFF.

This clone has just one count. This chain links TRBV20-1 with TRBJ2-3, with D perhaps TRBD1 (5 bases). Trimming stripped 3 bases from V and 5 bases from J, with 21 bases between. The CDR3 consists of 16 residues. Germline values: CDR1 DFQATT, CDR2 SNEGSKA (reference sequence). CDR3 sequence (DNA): TGCAGTGCTAGTGGGCAGGGCCATCGGTTTGGAGATACGCAGTATTTT. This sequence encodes CSASGQGHRFGDTQYF.

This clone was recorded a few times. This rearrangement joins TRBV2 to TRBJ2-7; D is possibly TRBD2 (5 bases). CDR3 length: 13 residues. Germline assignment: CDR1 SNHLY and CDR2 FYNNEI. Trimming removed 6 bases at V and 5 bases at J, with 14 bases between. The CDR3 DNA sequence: TGTGCCAGCAGCCGGGGAACAGCCCACGAGCAGTACTTC. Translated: CASSRGTAHEQYF. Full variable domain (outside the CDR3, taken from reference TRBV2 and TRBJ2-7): EPEVTQTPSHQVTQMGQEVILRCVPISNHLYFYWYRQILGQKVEFLVSFYNNEISEKSEIFDDQFSVERPDGSNFTLKIRSTKLEDSAMYFCASSRGTAHEQYFGPGTRLTVT.

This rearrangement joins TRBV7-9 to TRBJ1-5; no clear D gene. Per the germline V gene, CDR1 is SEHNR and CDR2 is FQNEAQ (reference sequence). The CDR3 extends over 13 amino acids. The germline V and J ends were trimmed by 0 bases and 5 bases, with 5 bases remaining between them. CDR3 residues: CASSLARDQPQHF. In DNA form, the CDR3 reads TGTGCCAGCAGCTTAGCGCGGGATCAGCCCCAGCATTTT. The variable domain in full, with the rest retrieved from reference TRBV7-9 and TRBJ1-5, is DTGVSQNPRHKITKRGQNVTFRCDPISEHNRLYWYRQTLGQGPEFLTYFQNEAQLEKSRLLSDRFSAERPKGSFSTLEIQRTEQGDSAMYLCASSLARDQPQHFGDGTRLSIL.

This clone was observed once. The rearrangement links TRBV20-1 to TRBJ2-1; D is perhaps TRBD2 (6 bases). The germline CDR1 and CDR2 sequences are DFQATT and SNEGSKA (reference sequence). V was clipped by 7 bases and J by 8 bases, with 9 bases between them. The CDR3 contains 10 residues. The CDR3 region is CSVGGYEQFF. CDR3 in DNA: TGCAGTGTGGGAGGCTATGAGCAGTTCTTC.

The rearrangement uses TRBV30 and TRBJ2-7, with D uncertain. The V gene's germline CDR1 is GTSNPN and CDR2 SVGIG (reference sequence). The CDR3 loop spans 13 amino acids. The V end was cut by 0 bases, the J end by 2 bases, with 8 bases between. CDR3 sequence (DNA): TGTGCCTGGAGTGTGCGGATCCCCTACGAGCAGTACTTC. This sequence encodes CAWSVRIPYEQYF.

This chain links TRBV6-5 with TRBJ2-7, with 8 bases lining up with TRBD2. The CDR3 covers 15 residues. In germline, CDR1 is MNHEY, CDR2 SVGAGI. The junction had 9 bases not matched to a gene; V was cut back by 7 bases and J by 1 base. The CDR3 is CASNSGLAGSYEQYF. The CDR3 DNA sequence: TGTGCCAGCAACTCAGGATTAGCGGGATCCTACGAGCAGTACTTC.

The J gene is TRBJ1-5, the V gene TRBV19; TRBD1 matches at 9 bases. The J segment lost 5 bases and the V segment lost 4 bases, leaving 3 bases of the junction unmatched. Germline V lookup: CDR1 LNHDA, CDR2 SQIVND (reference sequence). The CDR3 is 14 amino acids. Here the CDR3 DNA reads TGTGCCAGTAGTAGGAGACAGGGGGATCAGCCCCAGCATTTT. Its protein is CASSRRQGDQPQHF. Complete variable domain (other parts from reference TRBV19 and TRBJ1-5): DGGITQSPKYLFRKEGQNVTLSCEQNLNHDAMYWYRQDPGQGLRLIYYSQIVNDFQKGDIAEGYSVSREKKESFPLTVTSAQKNPTAFYLCASSRRQGDQPQHFGDGTRLSIL.

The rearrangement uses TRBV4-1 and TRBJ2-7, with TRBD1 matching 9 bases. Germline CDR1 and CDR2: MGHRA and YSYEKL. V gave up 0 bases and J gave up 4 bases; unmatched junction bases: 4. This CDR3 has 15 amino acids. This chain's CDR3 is CASSQDGGQGYEQYF. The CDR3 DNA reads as TGCGCCAGCAGCCAAGATGGGGGACAGGGATACGAGCAGTACTTC.